This TCR beta chain was captured in a study of T cell changes during pregnancy in multiple sclerosis (dated by TCRdb to the late 2010s). Background for the entire study: In women with multiple sclerosis, the researchers looked at how the T cell repertoire shifted as pregnancy progressed.

The germline V gene supplies CDR1 SNHLY and CDR2 FYNNEI. Trimming removed 7 bases from V and 6 bases from J, leaving 15 bases between the germline ends. The CDR3, from cysteine to phenylalanine, totals 14 residues. Only the CDR3 part of the read is kept: 42 bases, read in frame from the first base. The library was made by the immunoSEQ multiplex PCR assay. Not all clones reach the TCRdb copy of this immuneACCESS table, which keeps in-frame sequences only. Checked studies attribute under half of the gap to unresolved V genes and leave the rest unexplained. This sample is represented by fewer than 110,000 clones; about 90% of them were singletons. Clones ranked in the top ten supply around 0.84% of the sample. As concerns this clone: What antigen it recognizes has not been identified. No much larger clone exists at a distance of one base, and base qualities are not known.

The source of this sequence is a female donor with multiple sclerosis, enrolled in a pregnancy study. The chain was built from TRBV2 and TRBJ2-2; no D gene is confidently identified. The sequenced sample was peripheral blood, obtained after pregnancy. The DNA sequence is given as TGTGCCAGCATCCCCACGGTACGCGCCGGGGAGCTGTTTTTT. It translates as CASIPTVRAGELFF. Reference TRBV2 and TRBJ2-2 genes cover what lies past the CDR3, so the full variable domain is EPEVTQTPSHQVTQMGQEVILRCVPISNHLYFYWYRQILGQKVEFLVSFYNNEISEKSEIFDDQFSVERPDGSNFTLKIRSTKLEDSAMYFCASIPTVRAGELFFGEGSRLTVL.